This T cell receptor beta chain was identified during a study of T cell responses to AZD1222 COVID-19 vaccine. Broader study findings: A rise in Spike-specific TCR breadth and depth followed two AZD1222 doses. The study reported that nearly half of spike-specific TCRs target unmutated variant regions.

Produced via immunoSEQ multiplex PCR; TCRdb's table is partial and in-frame only. The profile shows about 130,000 clones, roughly nine tenths of them singletons. Concerning this clone itself: Its antigen is as yet unknown.

The TCR sequence derives from an adult in good health. The sequencing used peripheral blood, collected on day 0 of AZD1222 vaccination.

The CDR3 sequence: CASSPPLAGGADTQYF. In nucleotides, the CDR3 is TGTGCCAGCTCACCACCCCTAGCGGGGGGGGCGGATACGCAGTATTTT. J is TRBJ2-3 and V is TRBV18, with 12 nucleotides matching TRBD2. The CDR3 consists of 16 residues. The germline CDR1 and CDR2 sequences are KGHSH and LQKENI. J was trimmed by 6 bases and V by 0 bases; bases with no gene match: 4.